This TCR beta chain was observed in a study of shared T cell receptors in the human thymus. The assay was immunoSEQ multiplex PCR, and TCRdb's table has in-frame clones only and misses some. The sample gives some 700,000 clones, around 89% of which show up once; approximately 0.011% is in the top ten. The V end lost 0 bases, the J end lost 2 bases, and 8 bases lay between the germline ends. Per the germline V gene, CDR1 is SGHRS and CDR2 is YFSETQ. CDR3 length equals 14 residues. The data were also submitted as part of a second study, on human thymus T cells. That paper adds: Infants, healthy and Finnish, who were having corrective surgery for congenital heart defects served as donors. Obtained as resections during corrective heart surgery, the thymus tissue was then studied. Repertoires from thymus and blood appeared to show biased V and J gene usage. As related research reported, thymic repertoires overlapped highly among unrelated individuals.

Sequencing was performed on thymocytes. The chain couples TRBV5-1 to TRBJ2-5; D gene uncertain. The clonotype comes from a boy in the first two years of life with a congenital heart defect. The CDR3 sequence is CASSLVSPQETQYF. CDR3 nucleotide sequence: TGCGCCAGCAGCTTGGTTTCCCCTCAAGAGACCCAGTACTTC.